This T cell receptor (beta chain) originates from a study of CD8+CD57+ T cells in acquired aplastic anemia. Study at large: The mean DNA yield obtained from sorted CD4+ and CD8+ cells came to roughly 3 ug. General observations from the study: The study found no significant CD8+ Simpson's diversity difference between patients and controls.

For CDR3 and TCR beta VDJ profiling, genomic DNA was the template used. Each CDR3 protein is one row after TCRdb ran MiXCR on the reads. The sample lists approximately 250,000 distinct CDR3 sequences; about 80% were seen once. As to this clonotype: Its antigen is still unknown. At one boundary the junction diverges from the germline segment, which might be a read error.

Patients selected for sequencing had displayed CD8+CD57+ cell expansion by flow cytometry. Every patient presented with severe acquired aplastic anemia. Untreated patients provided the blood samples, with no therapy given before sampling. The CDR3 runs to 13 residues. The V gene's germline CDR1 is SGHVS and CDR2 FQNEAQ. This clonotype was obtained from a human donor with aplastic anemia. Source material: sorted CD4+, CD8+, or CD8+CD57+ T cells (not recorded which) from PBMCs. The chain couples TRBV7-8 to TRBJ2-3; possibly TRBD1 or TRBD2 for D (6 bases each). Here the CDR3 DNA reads TGTGCCAGCGGGGCCGGGGGCACGGGTGCGCAGTTCTTT. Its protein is CASGAGGTGAQFF.